This TCR beta chain was identified in a study of shared clonotypes between healthy human individuals. Replicate PCRs for sorted subsets used around 200 ng DNA; this equaled 25,000 to 35,000 T cell genomes. Produced via immunoSEQ multiplex PCR; TCRdb's table is partial and in-frame only. Of about 650,000 clones listed, nearly 97% are singletons. Germline values: CDR1 MNHEY, CDR2 SMNVEV (reference sequence). V shed 5 bases and J 0 bases; nucleotides not matched to a gene: 11. The length of the CDR3 is 19 residues. Only CD45RO-negative cells positively selected for CCR7 counted as naive CD8 cells, so terminally differentiated effector memory CD45RA+ cells were excluded. The study enrolled healthy HIV-negative adults without recent acute infections or vaccinations as donors.

The clonotype was recovered from a woman aged 30 to 39 in good health. Input material: naive CD8+ T cells sorted from blood. The genes are TRBV27 and TRBJ1-3; 12 bases are shared with TRBD1. The CDR3 sequence is CASSPAPGQGADSGNTIYF. Written as DNA, the CDR3 is TGTGCCAGCAGTCCAGCTCCGGGACAGGGGGCCGACTCTGGAAACACCATATATTTT.